The sequence of this TCR beta chain was determined in a study of CD8 T cells in Susac syndrome (dated by TCRdb to between 2017 and 2020). Study-level background: The study used repertoire sequencing to test whether antigen drove CD8+ T cell activation and differentiation in Susac syndrome. Overall study results and their limits: The number of individuals in the TCR sequencing and HLA analysis was recognized as being relatively small.

RNA was extracted with the RNeasy kit and roughly 0.5 to 1 ug was reverse transcribed using random hexamers. TCR beta CDR3 regions were amplified with the immunoSEQ multiplex PCR assay covering 54 Vbeta and 13 Jbeta segments. PCR amplification bias was corrected by using a synthetic template baseline for primer optimization and computational correction. The study's own analysis went as follows. Reads were assigned to V, D and J genes according to IMGT and analyzed in immunoSEQ Analyzer, with only productive sequences retained. Clonality was calculated as one minus the Shannon entropy normalized by log2 of the number of productive unique sequences. For each patient and control, public and private clones were evaluated within the 100 most prevalent clones. Clones were defined as Susac-specific when absent from the healthy and MS cohorts, from about 1,100 published viral clones and from other ImmuneACCESS disease sequences. The raw public reads went through TCRdb reprocessing: fastp at Q25, MiXCR clone calling, in-frame beta chains kept. Entries that share a CDR3 protein sequence are merged under the most common genes and DNA. For this entry, the V and J calls and clone size follow TCRdb and not the study's own pipeline. The sample table records 300,000 or so distinct CDR3 sequences; roughly 94% of these occur just once. The ten largest clones add up to less than 0.08% of the sample.

Peripheral blood CD8+ and CD4+ T cells from healthy donors, Susac syndrome patients and multiple sclerosis patients were profiled using high-throughput TCR beta sequencing. Multiple sclerosis controls were treatment-naive patients with stable or active relapsing-remitting disease fulfilling revised McDonald criteria. Bulk CD8+ and CD4+ T cells were purified by magnetic negative isolation, whereas CD8+ TEMRA cells were enriched by FACS. Blood was collected in EDTA tubes and processed within 24 hours, with PBMCs isolated through density gradient centrifugation. PBMCs intended for TCR sequencing were cryopreserved in liquid nitrogen and thawed later in a water bath at 37 degrees C. The sorted or isolated CD4+, CD8+ and CD8+ TEMRA cells reached a purity of at least 90%. The table lists this clonotype with a count of one. No antigen is known for it. Per-base quality was not reported, and no clone a single base away is much larger than it. A single read makes a weak case.

The germline ends are 12 bases apart after V is trimmed by 5 bases and J by 6 bases. The germline V gene encodes CDR1 LNHDA and CDR2 SQIVND (reference sequence). The CDR3 goes from the cysteine to the phenylalanine over 13 residues. The entry retains the CDR3 DNA only, 39 bases that are in frame from base 1. The chain uses TRBV19 and TRBJ2-3, with the D gene call left open. Sequences were obtained from CD4+ T cells from PBMCs. The clonotype originates from a human donor with multiple sclerosis. The sequence in DNA is TGTGCCAGTAGTGAAGTCCGGGCCGATACGCAGTATTTT. This codes for CASSEVRADTQYF.